The clone carrying this T cell receptor beta chain was seen more than once but under ten times. What it binds is not known. The record originates from a study of OX40 agonist ivuxolimab in advanced cancers. Overall study results and limits: Both blood CD4+ and CD8+ T cells showed clonal growth by week 6 at 0.1 to 3.0 mg/kg. Patients with a partial response at 0.1-3.0 mg/kg had among the lowest clonal expansion.

Generated by immunoSEQ multiplex PCR, the TCRdb table keeps only in-frame clones and is missing some. The data hold fewer than 95,000 clones, with 90% to 95% observed a single time. With 3 bases removed from V and 1 base from J, the gap between germline ends came to 6 bases. CDR3 length: 12 amino acids. Germline V lookup: CDR1 GTSNPN, CDR2 SVGIG (reference sequence). This clonotype originated in an adult with an advanced solid tumor such as melanoma, head and neck, liver or kidney cancer. This chain links TRBV30 with TRBJ1-1; no clear D gene. Sequenced material: CD4+ or CD8+ T cells sorted from blood, taken in a trial of the OX40 agonist ivuxolimab. CDR3 amino acids: CAWRAGNTEAFF. As DNA, the CDR3 is TGTGCCTGGAGGGCAGGGAACACTGAAGCTTTCTTT.